The 32 T cell receptor beta chains presented below share a single source sample, sequenced in a study of Ad26.COV2.S vaccination and SARS-CoV-2 variants. Sequencing used immunoSEQ multiplex PCR; TCRdb keeps in-frame clones, though not all of them. Of around 300,000 clones in the sample, 86% were seen once. Treatment: about 20 received Ad26.COV2.S at low or high dose, single or two shots; five or six received placebo; per-sample allocation not given. Samples came from day 63 after the first vaccine or placebo injection. This specimen was peripheral blood, taken in a trial of Ad26.COV2.S vaccine versus placebo. The receptor set was obtained from a person aged 18 to 59 who received the Ad26.COV2.S COVID-19 vaccine or a placebo.

V gene TRBV20-1 combines with J gene TRBJ1-2; D is perhaps TRBD1 (5 bases). Trimming left V 7 bases short and J 3 bases short, with 9 bases between. Germline values: CDR1 DFQATT, CDR2 SNEGSKA (reference sequence). The CDR3 sequence is 11 residues long. The CDR3 region is CSGGGDYGYTF. The CDR3 nucleotides are TGCAGTGGCGGGGGGGACTATGGCTACACCTTC.

The V gene is TRBV7-9, the J gene TRBJ2-2, with 10 bases fitting TRBD2. The CDR3 length is 17 residues. Germline V gene lookup returns CDR1 SEHNR and CDR2 FQNEAQ (reference sequence). J gave up 2 bases and V 1 base, and 4 bases lay outside the gene matches. CDR3 residues: CASSLVSSGSNTGELFF. In nucleotides, the CDR3 is TGTGCCAGCAGCTTAGTCTCTAGCGGGAGTAACACCGGGGAGCTGTTTTTT.

The genes are TRBV27 and TRBJ2-5, with D maybe TRBD2 (7 bases). Germline V gene lookup returns CDR1 MNHEY and CDR2 SMNVEV (reference sequence). Between the trimmed V and J ends, which lost 2 bases and 2 bases, there was a span of 24 bases. CDR3 length equals 19 residues. CDR3 protein: CASSLRLGFAGAFQETQYF. CDR3 in DNA: TGTGCCAGCAGTTTACGGCTGGGGTTTGCGGGGGCATTTCAAGAGACCCAGTACTTC.

This sequence joins TRBV9 and TRBJ2-7; 9 nucleotides align to TRBD2. The V gene's germline CDR1 is SGDLS and CDR2 YYNGEE. V shed 4 bases and J 1 base; nucleotides not matched to a gene: 9. The CDR3 length is 16 residues. In DNA, the CDR3 is TGTGCCAGCAGCCCATTCTCAGCGGGGGGTTCCTACGAGCAGTACTTC. This sequence encodes CASSPFSAGGSYEQYF.

V gene TRBV4-1 combines with J gene TRBJ2-7, with D unclear. Trimming stripped 3 bases from V and 0 bases from J, with 9 bases between. This CDR3 is 14 amino acids long. In germline, CDR1 is MGHRA, CDR2 YSYEKL. The CDR3 bases are TGCGCCAGCAGCCAGGGTTTCGGCTCCTACGAGCAGTACTTC. Translating gives CASSQGFGSYEQYF.

The CDR3 loop reads CASRGGRTIYEQYF. Here the CDR3 DNA reads TGTGCCAGCAGGGGAGGGCGTACGATCTACGAGCAGTACTTC. This sequence joins TRBV6-6 and TRBJ2-7; 7 bases align to TRBD2. The CDR3 runs 14 residues. The ends lost 6 bases at V and 3 bases at J; junction bases unmatched: 8. The germline CDR1 and CDR2 sequences are MNHNY and SVGAGI (reference sequence).

Sample share makes this clone medium-sized. The rearrangement joins TRBV5-4 to TRBJ1-2; D not certain. There are 12 residues in the CDR3. Trimming removed 4 bases from V and 4 bases from J, with 8 bases in between. In germline, CDR1 is SGHNT, CDR2 YYREEE (reference sequence). CDR3 nucleotide sequence: TGTGCCAGCAGCCTCCCCACCTATGGCTACACCTTC. Its translation is CASSLPTYGYTF.

The chain carries TRBV19 and TRBJ1-2; D uncertain. There are 13 residues in the CDR3. Trimming pared 0 bases from V and 5 bases from J, leaving 7 bases between. Germline loops: CDR1 LNHDA, CDR2 SQIVND (reference sequence). The CDR3 DNA follows: TGTGCCAGTAGTATAGATGGAGGGTATGGCTACACCTTC. Translated: CASSIDGGYGYTF.

The chain recombines TRBV10-3 with TRBJ1-5, with 9 bases identical to TRBD1. There are 13 residues in the CDR3. Germline values: CDR1 ENHRY, CDR2 SYGVKD. The trim removed 8 bases at V and 3 bases at J, leaving 2 bases unmatched. This CDR3 reads CAIGTGINQPQHF. DNA of the CDR3: TGTGCCATCGGGACAGGGATCAATCAGCCCCAGCATTTT.

Concerning this clone itself: Other DNA variants within this sample encode the same CDR3. The chain joins TRBV7-2 to TRBJ2-7; D is unclear. Germline assignment: CDR1 SGHTA and CDR2 FQGNSA. CDR3 length: 14 residues. V was trimmed by 5 bases and J by 2 bases, leaving 13 bases between them. CDR3: CASSLRLPPYEQYF. The CDR3 DNA reads as TGTGCCAGCAGCCTCCGACTGCCACCCTACGAGCAGTACTTC.

This clone was counted a single time. The CDR3 sequence: CASSQGDETGGEKLFF. Written as DNA, the CDR3 is TGTGCCAGCAGCCAAGGGGATGAGACAGGGGGAGAAAAACTGTTTTTT. This chain connects TRBV4-2 to TRBJ1-4, with TRBD1 matching 9 bases. Germline V gene data show CDR1 as LGHNA and CDR2 as YNFKEQ. This CDR3 spans 16 amino acids. The V and J ends lost 1 base and 8 bases, in that order; junction bases with no gene match: 8.

This sequence joins TRBV28 and TRBJ1-2; D gene ambiguous. Germline loops: CDR1 MDHEN, CDR2 SYDVKM. The V and J ends lost 7 bases and 8 bases respectively, with 8 bases between them. The CDR3 has 10 residues. CDR3 loop: CASNKYGYTF. DNA for the CDR3: TGTGCCAGCAACAAATACGGCTACACCTTC.

Here the CDR3 DNA reads TGTGCCAGCAGCTCTCGACTAGCGGGGGAAGGAGATACGCAGTATTTT. Its protein product is CASSSRLAGEGDTQYF. This chain joins TRBV7-2 and TRBJ2-3, with 12 positions matching TRBD2. Germline V gene sequence: CDR1 SGHTA, CDR2 FQGNSA. Trimming at V came to 4 bases and at J to 5 bases, leaving 7 bases not matched to a gene. This CDR3 spans 16 amino acids.

The chain carries TRBV24-1 and TRBJ2-3; unclear D gene. Germline V gives CDR1 KGHDR, CDR2 SFDVKD. The CDR3 is 16 residues long. The V gene lost 4 bases and the J gene lost 3 bases, with 16 bases spanning the gap. The CDR3: CATSDPNSGLTDTQYF. As DNA, the CDR3 is TGTGCCACCAGTGACCCCAACTCGGGTTTGACAGATACGCAGTATTTT.

The rearrangement joins TRBV7-2 to TRBJ1-2, with 7 bases fitting TRBD1. The germline CDR1 and CDR2 sequences are SGHTA and FQGNSA. The junction had 11 bases not matched to a gene; V was cut back by 1 base and J by 0 bases. The CDR3 spans 18 residues. The CDR3 spells CASSLGSGNRGTNYGYTF. The CDR3, as DNA: TGTGCCAGCAGCTTAGGTAGCGGTAACAGGGGAACTAACTATGGCTACACCTTC.

The gene calls are TRBV27 and TRBJ1-1; D remains unclear. V was pared by 7 bases and J by 2 bases, with 11 bases between. The CDR3 has 13 amino acids. CDR1 and CDR2 (germline): MNHEY, SMNVEV (reference sequence). The CDR3 DNA is TGTGCCAGCACCTTGAGGGAAAACACTGAAGCTTTCTTT. It yields the protein CASTLRENTEAFF.

The chain recombines TRBV28 with TRBJ1-6; 7 nucleotides match TRBD1. This CDR3 region has 15 residues. The V gene end was trimmed by 2 bases and the J gene end by 9 bases; junction bases not matched to a gene: 7. Germline assignment: CDR1 MDHEN and CDR2 SYDVKM. CDR3 bases: TGTGCCAGCAGTTTAGGGGACAGTCTAGGTTCACCCCTCCACTTT. As protein: CASSLGDSLGSPLHF.

This clone was found a few times. The chain carries TRBV6-2 or TRBV6-3 and TRBJ1-2; D ambiguous. Germline V gives CDR1 MNHEY, CDR2 SVGEGT. V dropped 5 bases and J dropped 5 bases, with 9 bases sitting between them. The CDR3 runs to 12 residues. Here the CDR3 reads CASSIARYGYTF. For the CDR3, the DNA is TGTGCCAGCAGTATTGCGCGTTATGGCTACACCTTC.

V usage is TRBV10-2 and J usage is TRBJ1-5, with 8 bases lining up with TRBD1. The CDR3 consists of 15 residues. Germline-derived CDR1 and CDR2 are WSHSY and SAAADI. With 8 bases clipped from V and 2 bases from J, the junction kept 8 bases outside the gene matches. The CDR3 DNA is TGCGCCAGCCGATCGACAGGGGAGGGCAATCAGCCCCAGCATTTT. Residues: CASRSTGEGNQPQHF.

The genes are TRBV19 and TRBJ1-5; D remains unclear. V was clipped by 9 bases and J by 4 bases, with 10 bases between them. This CDR3 comprises 12 residues. CDR1 LNHDA and CDR2 SQIVND come from the germline V gene (reference sequence). The CDR3 here is CASHIGNQPQHF. CDR3 DNA: TGTGCCAGCCATATTGGAAATCAGCCCCAGCATTTT.

V and J are TRBV5-4 and TRBJ2-7, with D perhaps being TRBD1 or TRBD2 (5 bases each). The CDR3 covers 15 residues. Germline CDR1 and CDR2: SGHNT and YYREEE (reference sequence). V dropped 9 bases and J dropped 0 bases, with 19 bases sitting between them. The CDR3 coding sequence is TGTGCCACCCGAGGGGACCTCGATAGCTCCTACGAGCAGTACTTC. Protein sequence: CATRGDLDSSYEQYF.

J is TRBJ2-1 and V is TRBV7-2; TRBD2 might be the D (9 bases). Germline assignment: CDR1 SGHTA and CDR2 FQGNSA. The CDR3 spans 18 residues. V was shortened by 2 bases and J by 9 bases, with 26 bases between the two germline ends. DNA for the CDR3: TGTGCCAGCAGCTTAAGGGACAGGTCCTTAGCGGGAGAGATTGAGCAGTTCTTC. Residues: CASSLRDRSLAGEIEQFF.

The chain's CDR3 is CASSDTSGRGFNEQFF. The CDR3 bases are TGTGCCAGCAGCGATACGAGCGGGAGGGGATTCAATGAGCAGTTCTTC. V gene TRBV9 combines with J gene TRBJ2-1, with 10 positions matching TRBD2. The CDR3 covers 16 residues. Germline V gene lookup returns CDR1 SGDLS and CDR2 YYNGEE. V shed 3 bases, J shed 6 bases, and the junction held 9 bases outside the gene matches.

This chain's CDR3 is CASSIELRISNEKLFF. The CDR3 coding sequence is TGTGCCAGTAGTATAGAACTAAGGATTTCTAATGAAAAACTGTTTTTT. The chain uses TRBV19 and TRBJ1-4; D is unresolved. The CDR3 has 16 amino acids. Between the trimmed V and J ends, which lost 0 bases and 3 bases, there was a span of 11 bases. Germline-derived CDR1 and CDR2 are LNHDA and SQIVND (reference sequence).

This chain uses TRBV28 with TRBJ2-7; TRBD1 matches 8 bases. Trimming removed 6 bases from V and 1 base from J; junction bases left unmatched: 5. The CDR3 has 14 amino acids. Germline CDR1 is MDHEN and CDR2 is SYDVKM. Written as DNA, the CDR3 is TGTGCCAGCAGGAGGACAGGGAGTTCCTACGAGCAGTACTTC. Amino acids: CASRRTGSSYEQYF.

This chain connects TRBV7-3 to TRBJ1-1, with D hard to call. CDR3 length: 13 residues. Germline V gene lookup returns CDR1 SGHTA and CDR2 FQGTGA. V lost 5 bases, J lost 3 bases, and 10 bases lay in between. In DNA, the CDR3 is TGTGCCAGCAGCCCGAGTGGGGACACTGAAGCTTTCTTT. Protein sequence: CASSPSGDTEAFF.

This chain links TRBV5-8 with TRBJ1-5; D gene unclear. V was cut by 4 bases and J by 4 bases, with 15 bases left in between. Germline loops: CDR1 SGHTS, CDR2 YDEGEE. The CDR3 is made up of 15 amino acids. The CDR3 coding sequence is TGTGCCAGCAGCCCCCTGGGGTTTGGGAATCAGCCCCAGCATTTT. It yields the protein CASSPLGFGNQPQHF.

This clone was detected only a few times. The chain uses TRBV21-1 and TRBJ1-2. TRBV21-1 is reported as a pseudogene. There are 13 residues in the CDR3. The CDR3 nucleotides are TGTGCCAGCTCGATCAGGAGGGACTATGGCTACACCTTC. It yields the protein CASSIRRDYGYTF.

The rearrangement joins TRBV7-9 to TRBJ1-3; TRBD1 aligns across 7 bases. CDR1 SEHNR and CDR2 FQNEAQ come from the germline V gene (reference sequence). This CDR3 is built from 17 residues. Losses at the gene ends were 5 bases for V and 1 base for J; bases not matched to a gene: 11. The CDR3 protein is CASSRLGQARSGNTIYF. In nucleotides, the CDR3 is TGTGCCAGCAGCCGTTTAGGACAGGCGCGGTCTGGAAACACCATATATTTT.

The V gene is TRBV4-1, the J gene TRBJ1-6, with D perhaps matching TRBD1 (5 bases). Between the trimmed V and J ends, which lost 0 bases and 5 bases, there was a span of 14 bases. The length of the CDR3 is 17 residues. CDR1 and CDR2 from the germline V gene are MGHRA and YSYEKL. In DNA, the CDR3 is TGCGCCAGCAGCCAAGAGAGTTACCGGGGCCATAATTCACCCCTCCACTTT. It encodes CASSQESYRGHNSPLHF.

The chain joins TRBV28 to TRBJ2-7, with TRBD2 matching 10 bases. Germline-derived CDR1 and CDR2 are MDHEN and SYDVKM. This CDR3 has 16 amino acids. Trimming took 4 bases from V and 8 from J; bases not matched to a gene: 14. CDR3 loop: CASSWLAGANGEQQYF. CDR3 in DNA: TGTGCCAGCAGTTGGCTAGCGGGGGCCAACGGGGAGCAGCAGTACTTC.

The V call is TRBV7-8, the J call TRBJ2-7, with TRBD2 matching over 10 bases. Germline V gene lookup returns CDR1 SGHVS and CDR2 FQNEAQ. Trimming cost V 8 bases and J 2 bases; bases outside gene matches: 0. CDR3 length equals 12 residues. The DNA of the CDR3 is TGTGCCAGCGGACTAGCGGCCTACGAGCAGTACTTC. It specifies CASGLAAYEQYF.